Sequencing of this T cell receptor beta chain was carried out in a study of T cells after yellow fever vaccination. Each CDR3 protein is one row after TCRdb ran MiXCR on the 5' RACE reads. The sample has 250,000 or so distinct CDR3 sequences, about 7.1% seen once. Trimming at V came to 2 bases and at J to 8 bases, leaving 1 base not matched to a gene. Germline values: CDR1 SEHNR, CDR2 FQNEAQ (reference sequence). The CDR3 length is 14 residues. Specimen: CD4+ T cells sorted from PBMCs, collected 15 days after the yellow fever booster vaccination. This rearrangement joins TRBV7-9 to TRBJ2-1; TRBD2 matches at 12 bases. The receptor was derived from a man aged 30 to 39 who received the YFV17D yellow fever vaccine. In DNA, the CDR3 is TGTGCCAGCAGCTTACTAGCGGGAGGGGATGAGCAGTTCTTC. Translating gives CASSLLAGGDEQFF.